The present T cell receptor beta chain was sequenced within a study of neurological immune-mediated disorders. TCRdb processed the 5' RACE reads anew with MiXCR; each CDR3 protein has one entry. This table holds about 44,000 distinct CDR3 sequences, more than 5% found once. This clonotype was recorded many times. Germline-derived CDR1 and CDR2 are MDHEN and SYDVKM. Trimming removed 8 bases at V and 4 bases at J, with 24 bases between. The CDR3 loop spans 17 amino acids. The chain employs TRBV28 and TRBJ2-1, with a weak D call TRBD2 (5 bases). Sequencing was done on a sample of CD4+ T cells from blood. The source is a woman between 35 and 50 years old in good health. The CDR3 DNA sequence: TGTGCCAGCTCCCTGGTGAGCGGACTGGGAACTTACAATGAGCAGTTCTTC. This codes for CASSLVSGLGTYNEQFF.